Shown below are 6 T cell receptor beta chains from a single sample sequenced in a study of cytomegalovirus exposure and HLA in healthy donors. 13 Jbeta primers and 60 Vbeta primers were used for the PCR. This table comes from immunoSEQ multiplex PCR, and its TCRdb copy is limited to in-frame clones, with some not included. The sample table includes 60,000 to 80,000 clones. Material for sequencing was PBMCs. The receptor source for this set is a boy younger than 18 in good health and CMV-seronegative.

V usage is TRBV9 and J usage is TRBJ1-4; the match to TRBD1 covers 7 bases. Germline V lookup: CDR1 SGDLS, CDR2 YYNGEE. The ends lost 3 bases at V and 8 bases at J; junction bases unmatched: 10. This CDR3 is 15 amino acids long. The CDR3 is CASSEGAGRGEKLFF. In DNA, the CDR3 is TGTGCCAGCAGCGAGGGGGCGGGGCGAGGGGAAAAACTGTTTTTT.

This sequence joins TRBV25-1 and TRBJ2-5; perhaps TRBD2 as D (5 bases). The CDR3 sequence is 15 residues long. Germline V gene lookup returns CDR1 MGHDK and CDR2 SYGVNS. Trimming left V 7 bases short and J 4 bases short, with 19 bases between. CDR3 region: CASNPDEGLGETQYF. The CDR3 region has the DNA TGTGCCAGCAATCCAGATGAGGGCCTCGGAGAGACCCAGTACTTC.

The chain joins TRBV18 to TRBJ2-3; 7 nucleotides align to TRBD2. Germline V gives CDR1 KGHSH, CDR2 LQKENI. V shed 6 bases, J shed 2 bases, and the junction held 5 bases outside the gene matches. CDR3 length: 14 residues. CDR3 in DNA: TGTGCCAGCTCTCCAACTAGCGCCACAGATACGCAGTATTTT. Protein product: CASSPTSATDTQYF. The complete variable domain, with remaining parts taken from reference TRBV18 and TRBJ2-3, reads NAGVMQNPRHLVRRRGQEARLRCSPMKGHSHVYWYRQLPEEGLKFMVYLQKENIIDESGMPKERFSAEFPKEGPSILRIQQVVRGDSAAYFCASSPTSATDTQYFGPGTRLTVL.

The genes are TRBV30 and TRBJ1-2; 7 bases map to TRBD1. CDR1 and CDR2 (germline): GTSNPN, SVGIG (reference sequence). The J segment lost 1 base and the V segment lost 6 bases, leaving 11 bases of the junction unmatched. The CDR3 runs to 15 residues. CDR3 sequence (DNA): TGTGCCTGCACGCGGACAGGCAGTCATAACTATGGCTACACCTTC. This sequence encodes CACTRTGSHNYGYTF.

V gene TRBV27 combines with J gene TRBJ1-1; the D is unclear. Germline-derived CDR1 and CDR2 are MNHEY and SMNVEV (reference sequence). The CDR3 spans 15 residues. Trimming cost V 10 bases and J 0 bases, with 18 bases left between them. The CDR3 reads CATRKPPGVNTEAFF. CDR3 DNA sequence: TGTGCCACCCGAAAACCGCCCGGAGTGAACACTGAAGCTTTCTTT.

The chain employs TRBV2 and TRBJ1-1; TRBD1 is a possible D gene (5 bases). Germline CDR1 SNHLY, CDR2 FYNNEI. The V end lost 7 bases, the J end lost 6 bases, and 15 bases lay between the germline ends. The CDR3 totals 13 residues. The CDR3 loop is CASNTRRGAEAFF. The CDR3 DNA is TGTGCCAGCAACACGAGGCGGGGCGCTGAAGCTTTCTTT.